These 25 T cell receptor beta chains were all obtained from the same sample, sequenced in a study of T cell responses to AZD1222 COVID-19 vaccine. This table comes from immunoSEQ multiplex PCR, and its TCRdb copy is limited to in-frame clones, with some not included. The data contain 150,000 to 200,000 clones, 90% to 95% of them singletons. The specimen comprised peripheral blood, sampled 28 days after the second dose of the MenACWY control vaccine. The receptors shown here come from an adult who received the MenACWY meningococcal vaccine as a control.

The chain recombines TRBV2 with TRBJ1-2, with TRBD1 matching over 8 bases. V lost 6 bases, J lost 8 bases, and 14 bases stayed unmatched. CDR1 and CDR2 from the germline V gene are SNHLY and FYNNEI. The CDR3 extends over 15 amino acids. The CDR3 reads CASRAYGQGANGYTF. The CDR3 DNA reads as TGTGCCAGCAGAGCCTACGGGCAGGGGGCTAACGGCTACACCTTC.

This sequence joins TRBV5-4 and TRBJ1-2, with D tentatively TRBD1 (5 bases). The germline CDR1 and CDR2 sequences are SGHNT and YYREEE (reference sequence). This CDR3 spans 14 amino acids. The V end lost 0 bases, the J end lost 3 bases, and 9 bases lay between the germline ends. Here the CDR3 reads CASSLGQTDYGYTF. In nucleotides, the CDR3 is TGTGCCAGCAGCTTGGGACAGACAGACTATGGCTACACCTTC. The variable domain in full, with the rest retrieved from reference TRBV5-4 and TRBJ1-2, is ETGVTQSPTHLIKTRGQQVTLRCSSQSGHNTVSWYQQALGQGPQFIFQYYREEENGRGNFPPRFSGLQFPNYSSELNVNALELDDSALYLCASSLGQTDYGYTFGSGTRLTVV.

V is TRBV6-5 and J is TRBJ1-1, with D hard to call. The CDR3 covers 12 residues. Deletions cut 8 bases from V and 4 bases from J, with 11 bases between. Germline V CDR1 and CDR2: MNHEY, SVGAGI. In DNA, the CDR3 is TGTGCCAGCCGAAGGGAGCGCACTGAAGCTTTCTTT. Its translation: CASRRERTEAFF.

The CDR3 loop reads CASSLKTSGVNTGELFF. CDR3 in DNA: TGTGCCAGCAGCCTCAAGACTAGCGGGGTTAACACCGGGGAGCTGTTTTTT. This chain connects TRBV4-2 to TRBJ2-2, with 11 positions matching TRBD2. This CDR3 is 17 amino acids long. Trimming removed 4 bases from V and 2 bases from J; junction bases left unmatched: 6. CDR1 LGHNA and CDR2 YNFKEQ come from the germline V gene.

The V and J genes are TRBV5-6 and TRBJ1-2; no clear D. The CDR3 covers 13 residues. V lost 1 base to trimming and J lost 0 bases, with 4 bases between them. Germline V gene data show CDR1 as SGHDT and CDR2 as YYEEEE. CDR3 residues: CASSLMTNYGYTF. The CDR3 nucleotides read TGTGCCAGCAGCTTGATGACTAACTATGGCTACACCTTC.

V is TRBV6-8 and J is TRBJ1-2; 12 nucleotides match TRBD1. CDR1 is MNHGY, CDR2 SAAAGT, per germline. The V segment lost 5 bases and the J segment 2 bases; nucleotides outside the gene matches: 9. This CDR3 contains 17 residues. CDR3 residues: CASSTPGQGAENYGYTF. The CDR3 DNA is TGTGCCAGCAGTACCCCGGGACAGGGGGCTGAAAACTATGGCTACACCTTC.

This clone was seen just once. This chain joins TRBV4-2 and TRBJ1-3, with 9 bases identical to TRBD1. This CDR3 has 17 amino acids. J was trimmed by 0 bases and V by 3 bases; bases with no gene match: 6. CDR1 is LGHNA, CDR2 YNFKEQ, per germline. CDR3 region: CASSHGDRVFSGNTIYF. CDR3 in DNA: TGTGCCAGCAGCCACGGGGACAGGGTTTTCTCTGGAAACACCATATATTTT.

The genes are TRBV6-1 and TRBJ2-2; D gene uncertain. Trimming left V 2 bases short and J 0 bases short, with 10 bases between. CDR3 length: 16 residues. Germline V gene lookup returns CDR1 MNHNS and CDR2 SASEGT. DNA of the CDR3: TGTGCCAGCAGTGAAACTTCGGTCACGAACACCGGGGAGCTGTTTTTT. Translating gives CASSETSVTNTGELFF.

The gene calls are TRBV7-6 and TRBJ1-2; no clear D gene. Germline V gene sequence: CDR1 SGHVS, CDR2 FNYEAQ. Deletions cut 2 bases from V and 3 bases from J, with 13 bases between. The CDR3 loop spans 15 amino acids. CDR3 bases: TGTGCCAGCAGCTTAACCTTACACGGGGACTATGGCTACACCTTC. Translation: CASSLTLHGDYGYTF.

The V gene is TRBV3-1 (or the pseudogene TRBV3-2), the J gene TRBJ1-6; TRBD1 matches at 7 bases. The junction had 7 bases not matched to a gene; V was cut back by 6 bases and J by 8 bases. Germline assignment: CDR1 LGHDT and CDR2 YNNKEL (reference sequence). This CDR3 is built from 14 residues. The CDR3 spells CASRPQGGDSPLHF. In DNA form, the CDR3 reads TGTGCCAGCAGGCCTCAGGGGGGGGATTCACCCCTCCACTTT.

This chain connects TRBV15 to TRBJ2-7; D perhaps matches TRBD1 (6 bases). Trimming left V 0 bases short and J 0 bases short, with 12 bases between. The germline V gene encodes CDR1 LNHNV and CDR2 YYDKDF (reference sequence). The CDR3 length is 16 residues. This chain's CDR3 is CATSRDTGQYSYEQYF. CDR3 bases: TGTGCCACCAGCAGAGATACCGGACAGTACTCCTACGAGCAGTACTTC.

V and J are TRBV28 and TRBJ1-2; D not certain. Trimming removed 2 bases from V and 6 bases from J, with 10 bases in between. The CDR3 is 13 residues long. The germline V gene has CDR1 MDHEN and CDR2 SYDVKM. The DNA of the CDR3 is TGTGCCAGCAGTTTAACCAGGCCTCATGGCTACACCTTC. Translated: CASSLTRPHGYTF.

V gene TRBV6-5 combines with J gene TRBJ1-5, with 9 bases matching TRBD1. Unmatched junction bases numbered 6, after V lost 5 bases and J lost 7 bases. Germline assignment: CDR1 MNHEY and CDR2 SVGAGI. The CDR3 is 14 amino acids. For the CDR3, the DNA is TGTGCCAGCAGTACCGACAGGGGGGAGCAGCCCCAGCATTTT. It translates to CASSTDRGEQPQHF.

V and J are TRBV5-1 and TRBJ2-7, with D uncertain. CDR3 length: 13 residues. Germline CDR1 is SGHRS and CDR2 is YFSETQ. Trimming cost V 6 bases and J 2 bases, with 12 bases left between them. CDR3 sequence: CASKAGGAYEQYF. In nucleotides, the CDR3 is TGCGCCAGCAAGGCCGGTGGGGCCTACGAGCAGTACTTC.

This chain connects TRBV6-5 to TRBJ2-7, with unresolved D. Germline lookup yields CDR1 MNHEY and CDR2 SVGAGI. V lost 6 bases to trimming and J lost 8 bases, with 14 bases between them. This CDR3 has 12 residues. The CDR3, as DNA: TGTGCCAGCAGCCCCCCGGGCGGTAAGCAGTACTTC. This encodes CASSPPGGKQYF.

The chain combines TRBV7-2 with TRBJ1-2; weak D call: TRBD1 (5 bases). This CDR3 spans 14 amino acids. Germline CDR1 is SGHTA and CDR2 is FQGNSA. Trimming cost V 2 bases and J 8 bases, with 15 bases left between them. CDR3 DNA sequence: TGTGCCAGCAGCTTAATGAGGGACGCAGGAGGCTACACCTTC. It yields the protein CASSLMRDAGGYTF.

V and J are TRBV6-5 and TRBJ1-2, with D maybe TRBD1 (5 bases). The ends were cut back, 7 bases at V and 7 bases at J, with 19 bases in the middle. CDR3 length: 14 amino acids. The V gene's germline CDR1 is MNHEY and CDR2 SVGAGI. Written as DNA, the CDR3 is TGTGCCAGCACCACAGCGTGGGGCTCGGGTGGCTACACCTTC. It is translated as CASTTAWGSGGYTF.

The genes are TRBV12-3 or TRBV12-4 and TRBJ1-1, with D hard to call. V was cut by 7 bases and J by 5 bases, with 8 bases left in between. CDR3 length equals 11 residues. The CDR3 DNA reads as TGTGCCAGCACTCTACTGACTGAAGCTTTCTTT. Amino acid sequence: CASTLLTEAFF.

The rearrangement uses TRBV6-1 and TRBJ1-1; TRBD1 matches at 9 bases. This CDR3 comprises 14 residues. J was trimmed by 7 bases and V by 2 bases; bases with no gene match: 5. Germline lookup yields CDR1 MNHNS and CDR2 SASEGT. The CDR3: CASSETRDRVEAFF. In DNA, the CDR3 is TGTGCCAGCAGTGAAACCCGGGACAGGGTTGAAGCTTTCTTT.

The gene calls are TRBV5-1 and TRBJ2-6, with D tentatively TRBD1 (6 bases). The CDR3 covers 15 residues. From germline, CDR1 is SGHRS and CDR2 YFSETQ. Trimming removed 0 bases at V and 4 bases at J, with 8 bases between. CDR3 DNA sequence: TGCGCCAGCAGCTTGGGGGGGCCCGGGGCCAACGTCCTGACTTTC. Translated: CASSLGGPGANVLTF.

The chain couples TRBV6-2 or TRBV6-3 to TRBJ1-1; D is perhaps TRBD1 (5 bases). Germline lookup yields CDR1 MNHEY and CDR2 SVGEGT. The length of the CDR3 is 13 residues. V gave up 5 bases and J gave up 5 bases, with 12 bases separating them. DNA for the CDR3: TGTGCCAGCAGTCCCCCCCAGGGAACTGAAGCTTTCTTT. It yields the protein CASSPPQGTEAFF.

This clone was seen once. The chain has TRBV7-2 and TRBJ2-1; D remains unclear. CDR3 size: 13 residues. V lost 5 bases, J lost 0 bases, and 5 bases lay in between. The germline V gene encodes CDR1 SGHTA and CDR2 FQGNSA. CDR3 protein: CASSLSSYNEQFF. The CDR3 region has the DNA TGTGCCAGCAGCCTCAGCTCCTACAATGAGCAGTTCTTC.

The V gene is TRBV29-1, the J gene TRBJ2-3; D tentatively reads TRBD1 or TRBD2 (6 bases each). CDR1 and CDR2 from the germline V gene are SQVTM and ANQGSEA. CDR3 length: 15 residues. Trimming pared 4 bases from V and 1 base from J, leaving 15 bases between. The CDR3 here is CSVAVGGRGTDTQYF. CDR3 nucleotides: TGCAGCGTTGCCGTTGGGGGGCGAGGCACAGATACGCAGTATTTT.

The CDR3 bases are TGTGCCAGCAGTTGGGGGAACACCGGGGAGCTGTTTTTT. Amino acid sequence: CASSWGNTGELFF. The V and J genes are TRBV6-5 and TRBJ2-2, with D hard to call. The germline gives CDR1 MNHEY, CDR2 SVGAGI. V lost 4 bases to trimming and J lost 1 base, with 4 bases between them. The CDR3 length is 13 residues.

The J gene is TRBJ2-1, the V gene TRBV9, with 12 bases lining up with TRBD2. V gave up 4 bases and J gave up 6 bases; unmatched junction bases: 5. The germline CDR1 and CDR2 sequences are SGDLS and YYNGEE. This CDR3 region has 15 residues. The CDR3 bases are TGTGCCAGCAGCCTACTAGCGGGGGGAAGCAATGAGCAGTTCTTC. It yields the protein CASSLLAGGSNEQFF.